These 3 T cell receptor beta chains originate from one sample sequenced in a study of OX40 agonist ivuxolimab in advanced cancers. TCRdb keeps only in-frame clones here, not all; method: immunoSEQ multiplex PCR. The data show 80,000 or so clones, approximately 89% seen once. The starting material was CD4+ or CD8+ T cells sorted from blood, obtained in a trial of the OX40 agonist ivuxolimab. These receptors were taken from an adult with an advanced solid tumor such as melanoma, head and neck, liver or kidney cancer.

J is TRBJ2-3 and V is TRBV19; D is undetermined. The CDR3 has 11 amino acids. V shed 4 bases and J shed 6 bases, with 5 bases lying between them. CDR1 LNHDA and CDR2 SQIVND come from the germline V gene (reference sequence). DNA of the CDR3: TGTGCCAGTAGTACGGGCGATACGCAGTATTTT. This codes for CASSTGDTQYF.

The chain combines TRBV7-8 with TRBJ1-1; D is ambiguous. The CDR3 length is 15 residues. Germline assignment: CDR1 SGHVS and CDR2 FQNEAQ. The CDR3 sequence is CAIKGGFGVNTEAFF. The CDR3 nucleotides read TGTGCTATAAAGGGTGGGTTTGGAGTGAACACTGAAGCTTTCTTT.

The chain has TRBV4-1 and TRBJ1-2; weak D call: TRBD1 (5 bases). The V end was cut by 1 base, the J end by 0 bases, with 9 bases between. CDR3 length: 15 residues. The V gene's germline CDR1 is MGHRA and CDR2 YSYEKL. CDR3: CASSQVGQTNYGYTF. The DNA of the CDR3 is TGCGCCAGCAGCCAAGTGGGGCAAACTAACTATGGCTACACCTTC.